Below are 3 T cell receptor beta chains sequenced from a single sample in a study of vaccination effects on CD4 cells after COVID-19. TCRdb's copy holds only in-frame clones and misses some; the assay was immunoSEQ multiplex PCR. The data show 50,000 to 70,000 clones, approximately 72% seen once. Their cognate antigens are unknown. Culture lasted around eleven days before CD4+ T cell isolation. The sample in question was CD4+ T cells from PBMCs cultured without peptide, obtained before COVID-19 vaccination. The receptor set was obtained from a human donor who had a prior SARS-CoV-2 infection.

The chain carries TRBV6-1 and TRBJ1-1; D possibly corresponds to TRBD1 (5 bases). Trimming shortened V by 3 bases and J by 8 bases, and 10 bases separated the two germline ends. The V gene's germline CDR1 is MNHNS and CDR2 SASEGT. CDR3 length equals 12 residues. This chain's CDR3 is CASSETVGEAFF. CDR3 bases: TGTGCCAGCAGTGAGACAGTGGGAGAAGCTTTCTTT.

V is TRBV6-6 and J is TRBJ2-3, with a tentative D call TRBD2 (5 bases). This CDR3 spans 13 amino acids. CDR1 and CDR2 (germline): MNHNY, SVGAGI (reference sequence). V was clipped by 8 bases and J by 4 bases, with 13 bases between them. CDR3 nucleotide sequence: TGTGCCAGCTCTTCTTGGGAGTCAGATACGCAGTATTTT. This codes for CASSSWESDTQYF.

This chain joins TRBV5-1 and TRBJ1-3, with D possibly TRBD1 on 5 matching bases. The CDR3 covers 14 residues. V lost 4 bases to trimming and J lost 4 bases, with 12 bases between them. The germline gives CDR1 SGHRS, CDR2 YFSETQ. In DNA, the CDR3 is TGCGCCAGCAGCCTAGGGACCACGGGAAACACCATATATTTT. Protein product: CASSLGTTGNTIYF.